This T cell receptor (beta chain) was retrieved from a study of CD8 T cells in ankylosing spondylitis. Study-level findings and limits: Within matched ankylosing spondylitis synovial fluid, disease-linked clones were reportedly significantly enriched. A CD8+ phenotype characterized the disease-linked clones, which were relatively rare in peripheral blood. A TCR beta motif made of about eight highly homologous variants seemed typical of ankylosing spondylitis blood.

Quantitative barcoded 5'-RACE was used to prepare TCR beta libraries. Each CDR3 protein is one row after TCRdb ran MiXCR on the 5' RACE reads. The table includes fewer than 550,000 distinct CDR3 sequences, approximately 5.3% detected once. This clonotype occurred many times. What it recognizes is unknown. This CDR3 region has 17 residues. Germline assignment: CDR1 SGHTA and CDR2 FQGNSA. With V trimmed by 3 bases and J by 3 bases, 14 bases remained unmatched. The J gene is TRBJ2-7, the V gene TRBV7-2, with 7 bases identical to TRBD1. This clonotype was obtained from a male donor with ankylosing spondylitis. The specimen sequenced was blood, either unsorted or a sorted T cell fraction (not recorded which). Here the CDR3 reads CASSFAGGVIPYYEQYF. DNA for the CDR3: TGTGCCAGCAGCTTTGCAGGGGGTGTAATCCCCTACTACGAGCAGTACTTC.